This T cell receptor (beta chain) was captured by sequencing in a study of T-cell reconstitution after alpha-beta-depleted transplantation in children. Findings and caveats of the study: Certain patients had high TCRbeta diversity at day 60, and it came from recipient T cells and thymic progenitors that survived.

Using unique molecular identifiers, the investigators prepared the TCRbeta library. TCRdb reanalysed the PCR reads using MiXCR and keeps one entry per CDR3 protein. The sample contains about 200,000 distinct CDR3 sequences, 17% of which appear only once. The V and J ends lost 4 bases and 6 bases, in that order; junction bases with no gene match: 12. This CDR3 contains 16 residues. Germline V CDR1 and CDR2: SGHRS, YFSETQ. In its sample, this clonotype was seen a few times. The antigen is not known. The V gene is TRBV5-1, the J gene TRBJ2-2, with 7 nucleotides matching TRBD2. The sequencing here drew on PBMCs, mostly from graft donor cells, taken 360 days after TCRalphabeta/CD19-depleted stem cell transplant. This sequence was found in a male patient between 2 and 15 years old who had a stem cell transplant for acute lymphoblastic leukemia, so the T cells may come from the graft donor. CDR3 DNA: TGCGCCAGCAGCGGACGGGACTACTTGCGGCCCGGGGAGCTGTTTTTT. Its translation is CASSGRDYLRPGELFF.